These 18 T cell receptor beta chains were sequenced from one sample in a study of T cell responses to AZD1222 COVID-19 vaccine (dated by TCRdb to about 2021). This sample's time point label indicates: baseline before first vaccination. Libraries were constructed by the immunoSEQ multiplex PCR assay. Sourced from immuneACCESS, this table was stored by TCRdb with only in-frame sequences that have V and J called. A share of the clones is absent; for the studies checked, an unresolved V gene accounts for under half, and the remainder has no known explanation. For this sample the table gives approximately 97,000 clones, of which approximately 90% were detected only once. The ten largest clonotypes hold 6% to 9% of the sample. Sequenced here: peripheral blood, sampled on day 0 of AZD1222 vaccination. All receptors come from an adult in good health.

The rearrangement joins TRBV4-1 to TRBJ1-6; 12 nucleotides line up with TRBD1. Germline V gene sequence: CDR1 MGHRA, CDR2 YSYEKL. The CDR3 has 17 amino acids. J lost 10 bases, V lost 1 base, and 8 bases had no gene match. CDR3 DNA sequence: TGCGCCAGCAGCCAAGGCCGGGACAGGGGGCACTTCTCACCCCTCCACTTT. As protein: CASSQGRDRGHFSPLHF.

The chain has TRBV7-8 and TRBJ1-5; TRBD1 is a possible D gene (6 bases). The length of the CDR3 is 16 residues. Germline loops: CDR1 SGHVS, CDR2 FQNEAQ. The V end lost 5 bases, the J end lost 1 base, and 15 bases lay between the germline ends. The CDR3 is CASSRGGGGSNQPQHF. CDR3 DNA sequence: TGTGCCAGCAGCCGCGGAGGGGGTGGGAGCAATCAGCCCCAGCATTTT.

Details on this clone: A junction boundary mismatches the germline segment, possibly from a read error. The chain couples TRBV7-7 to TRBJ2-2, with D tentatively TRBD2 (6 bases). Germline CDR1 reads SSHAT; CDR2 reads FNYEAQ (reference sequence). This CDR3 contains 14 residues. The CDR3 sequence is CASSFSGNTGELFF. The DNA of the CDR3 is TGTGCTAGCAGCTTTAGCGGGAACACCGGGGAGCTGTTTTTT.

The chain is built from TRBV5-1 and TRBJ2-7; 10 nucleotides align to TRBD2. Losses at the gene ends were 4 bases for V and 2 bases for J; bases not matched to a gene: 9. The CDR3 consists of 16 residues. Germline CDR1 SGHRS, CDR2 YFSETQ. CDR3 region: CASSASPSGSTYEQYF. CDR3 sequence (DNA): TGCGCCAGCAGCGCGAGTCCTAGCGGGAGTACCTACGAGCAGTACTTC. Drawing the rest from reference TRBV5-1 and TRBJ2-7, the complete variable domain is KAGVTQTPRYLIKTRGQQVTLSCSPISGHRSVSWYQQTPGQGLQFLFEYFSETQRNKGNFPGRFSGRQFSNSRSEMNVSTLELGDSALYLCASSASPSGSTYEQYFGPGTRLTVT.

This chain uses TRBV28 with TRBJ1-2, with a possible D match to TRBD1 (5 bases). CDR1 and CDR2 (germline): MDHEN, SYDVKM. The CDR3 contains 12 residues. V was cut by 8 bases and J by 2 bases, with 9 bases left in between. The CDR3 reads CASQGTNYGYTF. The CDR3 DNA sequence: TGTGCCAGCCAAGGGACGAACTATGGCTACACCTTC.

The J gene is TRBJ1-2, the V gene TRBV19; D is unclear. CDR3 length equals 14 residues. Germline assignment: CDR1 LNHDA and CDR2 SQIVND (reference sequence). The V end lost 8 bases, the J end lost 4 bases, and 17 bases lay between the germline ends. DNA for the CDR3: TGTGCCAGTGGACGGACCACCCTCGGCTATGGCTACACCTTC. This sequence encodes CASGRTTLGYGYTF. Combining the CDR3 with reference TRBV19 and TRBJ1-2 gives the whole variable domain DGGITQSPKYLFRKEGQNVTLSCEQNLNHDAMYWYRQDPGQGLRLIYYSQIVNDFQKGDIAEGYSVSREKKESFPLTVTSAQKNPTAFYLCASGRTTLGYGYTFGSGTRLTVV.

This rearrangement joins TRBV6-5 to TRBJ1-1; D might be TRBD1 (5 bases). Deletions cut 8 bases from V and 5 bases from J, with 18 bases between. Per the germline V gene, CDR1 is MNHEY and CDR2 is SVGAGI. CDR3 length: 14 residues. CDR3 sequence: CASDPVQGGTEAFF. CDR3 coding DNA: TGTGCCAGCGATCCCGTCCAGGGAGGGACTGAAGCTTTCTTT.

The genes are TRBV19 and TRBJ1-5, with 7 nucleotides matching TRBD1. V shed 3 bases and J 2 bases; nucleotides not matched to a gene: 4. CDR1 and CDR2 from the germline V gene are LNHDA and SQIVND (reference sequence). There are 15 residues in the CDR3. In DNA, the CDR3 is TGTGCCAGTAGTATCGGGACAGTTGGCAATCAGCCCCAGCATTTT. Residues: CASSIGTVGNQPQHF.

The CDR3 here is CASSTPGQDGADTQYF. CDR3 DNA: TGTGCCAGCAGTACCCCGGGACAGGATGGGGCAGATACGCAGTATTTT. The J gene is TRBJ2-3, the V gene TRBV28, with 8 bases identical to TRBD1. V shed 5 bases, J shed 4 bases, and the junction held 11 bases outside the gene matches. Germline lookup yields CDR1 MDHEN and CDR2 SYDVKM. This CDR3 is built from 16 residues.

The CDR3 DNA follows: TGTGCCAGCAGCCTCGGGACAGGGCCTAACTCACCCCTCCACTTT. This translates into CASSLGTGPNSPLHF. The J gene is TRBJ1-6, the V gene TRBV3-1 (or the pseudogene TRBV3-2); TRBD1 matches 9 bases. The ends lost 4 bases at V and 10 bases at J; junction bases unmatched: 8. Germline assignment: CDR1 LGHDT and CDR2 YNNKEL (reference sequence). This CDR3 has 15 residues.

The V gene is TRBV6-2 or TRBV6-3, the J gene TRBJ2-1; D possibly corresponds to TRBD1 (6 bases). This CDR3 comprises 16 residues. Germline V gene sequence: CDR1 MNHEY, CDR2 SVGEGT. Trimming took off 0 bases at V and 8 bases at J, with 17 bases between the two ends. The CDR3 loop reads CASSYSFRGSPDEQFF. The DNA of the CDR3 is TGTGCCAGCAGTTACTCATTCAGGGGAAGCCCTGATGAGCAGTTCTTC.

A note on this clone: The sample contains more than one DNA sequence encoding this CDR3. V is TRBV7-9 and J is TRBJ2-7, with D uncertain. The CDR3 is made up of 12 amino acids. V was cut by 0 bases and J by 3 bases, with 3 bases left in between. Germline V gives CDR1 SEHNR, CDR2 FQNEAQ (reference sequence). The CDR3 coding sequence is TGTGCCAGCAGCTTAGCAGACTACGAGCAGTACTTC. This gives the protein CASSLADYEQYF.

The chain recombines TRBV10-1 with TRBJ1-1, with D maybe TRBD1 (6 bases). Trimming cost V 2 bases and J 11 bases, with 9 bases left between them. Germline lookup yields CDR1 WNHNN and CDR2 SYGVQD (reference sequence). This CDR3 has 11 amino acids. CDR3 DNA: TGCGCCAGCAGTGAGGCAGGGGTCGCTTTCTTT. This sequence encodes CASSEAGVAFF.

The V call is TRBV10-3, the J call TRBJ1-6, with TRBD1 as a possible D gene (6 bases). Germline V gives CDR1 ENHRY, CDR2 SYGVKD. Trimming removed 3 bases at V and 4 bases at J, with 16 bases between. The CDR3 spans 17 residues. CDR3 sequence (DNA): TGTGCCATCAGTGATGACACCCTCAGGGGTTATAATTCACCCCTCCACTTT. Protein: CAISDDTLRGYNSPLHF.

The CDR3 bases are TGTGCCAGTAGTATGACAGGGGGTAGGGAGACCCAGTACTTC. As protein: CASSMTGGRETQYF. V is TRBV19 and J is TRBJ2-5; 9 nucleotides match TRBD1. This CDR3 is built from 14 residues. With 3 bases clipped from V and 5 bases from J, the junction kept 4 bases outside the gene matches. CDR1 and CDR2 from the germline V gene are LNHDA and SQIVND (reference sequence). Variable domain in full (rest from reference TRBV19 and TRBJ2-5): DGGITQSPKYLFRKEGQNVTLSCEQNLNHDAMYWYRQDPGQGLRLIYYSQIVNDFQKGDIAEGYSVSREKKESFPLTVTSAQKNPTAFYLCASSMTGGRETQYFGPGTRLLVL.

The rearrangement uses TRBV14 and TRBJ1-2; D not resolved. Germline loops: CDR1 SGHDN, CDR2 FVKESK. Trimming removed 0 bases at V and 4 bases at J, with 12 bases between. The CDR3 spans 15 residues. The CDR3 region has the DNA TGTGCCAGCAGCCAAGATCCGGGATCCCTCTATGGCTACACCTTC. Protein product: CASSQDPGSLYGYTF.

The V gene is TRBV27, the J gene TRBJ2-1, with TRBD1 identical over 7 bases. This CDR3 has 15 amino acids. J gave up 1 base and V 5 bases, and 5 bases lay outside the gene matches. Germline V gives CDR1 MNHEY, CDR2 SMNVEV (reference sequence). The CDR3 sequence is CASSDRVGSYNEQFF. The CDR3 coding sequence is TGTGCCAGCAGTGACAGGGTAGGATCCTACAATGAGCAGTTCTTC.

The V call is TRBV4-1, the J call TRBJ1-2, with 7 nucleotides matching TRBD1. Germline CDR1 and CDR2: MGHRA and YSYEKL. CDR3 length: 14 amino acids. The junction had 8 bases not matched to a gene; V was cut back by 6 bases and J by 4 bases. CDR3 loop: CASRPPGTVYGYTF. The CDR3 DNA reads TGCGCCAGCAGGCCCCCCGGGACAGTCTATGGCTACACCTTC.